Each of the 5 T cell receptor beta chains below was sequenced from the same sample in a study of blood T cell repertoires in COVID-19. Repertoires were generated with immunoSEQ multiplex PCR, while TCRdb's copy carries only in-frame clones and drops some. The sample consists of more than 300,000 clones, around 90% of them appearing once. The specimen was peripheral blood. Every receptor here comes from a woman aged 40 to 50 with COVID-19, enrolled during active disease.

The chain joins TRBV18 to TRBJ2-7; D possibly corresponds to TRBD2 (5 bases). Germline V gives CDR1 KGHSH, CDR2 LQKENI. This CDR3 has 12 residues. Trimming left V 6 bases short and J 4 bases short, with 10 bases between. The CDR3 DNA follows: TGTGCCAGCTCCGAGGCGGGTTACGAGCAGTACTTC. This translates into CASSEAGYEQYF.

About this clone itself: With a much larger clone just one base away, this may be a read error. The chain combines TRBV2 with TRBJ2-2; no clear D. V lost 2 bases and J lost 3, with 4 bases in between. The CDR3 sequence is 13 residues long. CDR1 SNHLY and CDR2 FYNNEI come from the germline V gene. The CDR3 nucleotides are TGTGCCAGCAGTGAACAGGACACCGGGGAGCTGTTTTTT. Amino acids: CASSEQDTGELFF.

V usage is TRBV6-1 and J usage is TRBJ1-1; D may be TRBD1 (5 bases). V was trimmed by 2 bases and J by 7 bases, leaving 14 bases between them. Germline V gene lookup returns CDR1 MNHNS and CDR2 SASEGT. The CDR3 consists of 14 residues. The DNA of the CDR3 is TGTGCCAGCAGTGAATCAGGGTTTTATGGTGAAGCTTTCTTT. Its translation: CASSESGFYGEAFF.

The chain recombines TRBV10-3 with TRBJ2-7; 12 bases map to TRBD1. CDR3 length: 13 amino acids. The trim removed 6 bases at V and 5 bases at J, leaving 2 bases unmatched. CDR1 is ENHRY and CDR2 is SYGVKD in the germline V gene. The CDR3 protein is CAIRGTGGNEQYF. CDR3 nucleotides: TGTGCCATCAGGGGGACAGGGGGCAACGAGCAGTACTTC.

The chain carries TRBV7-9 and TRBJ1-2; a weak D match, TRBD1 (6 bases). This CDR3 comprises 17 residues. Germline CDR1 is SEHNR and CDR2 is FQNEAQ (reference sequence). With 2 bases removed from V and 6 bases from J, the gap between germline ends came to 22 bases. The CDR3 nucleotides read TGTGCCAGCAGCTTACCTCTAGGACAGTCCCGTAGGAATGGCTACACCTTC. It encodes CASSLPLGQSRRNGYTF.